The 25 T cell receptor beta chains given below trace back to one sample, sequenced in a study of cytomegalovirus exposure and HLA in healthy donors. Libraries were prepared by immunoSEQ multiplex PCR; TCRdb keeps only in-frame clonotypes and omits some of them. The table has around 200,000 clones, 88% seen once; the top ten hold 2.9%. Sequences were obtained from PBMCs. The receptor set was obtained from a woman between 18 and 30 years old in good health and CMV-seronegative.

The rearrangement links TRBV11-1 to TRBJ2-7; TRBD2 aligns across 11 bases. Germline CDR1 and CDR2: SGHAT and FQDESV (reference sequence). With 1 base clipped from V and 0 bases from J, the junction kept 5 bases outside the gene matches. The CDR3 extends over 17 amino acids. CDR3: CASSLGLAGIPSYEQYF. CDR3 in DNA: TGTGCCAGCAGCTTAGGACTAGCGGGAATCCCCTCCTACGAGCAGTACTTC.

This chain joins TRBV6-5 and TRBJ1-3; D gene ambiguous. The CDR3 is made up of 15 amino acids. Germline lookup yields CDR1 MNHEY and CDR2 SVGAGI. The V end lost 6 bases, the J end lost 0 bases, and 12 bases lay between the germline ends. CDR3 sequence (DNA): TGTGCCAGCAGCTTATCACTGAGCTCTGGAAACACCATATATTTT. Protein sequence: CASSLSLSSGNTIYF.

The chain employs TRBV27 and TRBJ2-2; 9 bases align to TRBD1. Germline lookup yields CDR1 MNHEY and CDR2 SMNVEV (reference sequence). Trimming removed 5 bases from V and 5 bases from J; junction bases left unmatched: 3. The CDR3 length is 14 residues. CDR3 nucleotides: TGTGCCAGCAGTAAGACAGGGGGAACCGGGGAGCTGTTTTTT. Encoded protein: CASSKTGGTGELFF.

The J gene is TRBJ1-1, the V gene TRBV6-5, with D perhaps matching TRBD1 (5 bases). Germline assignment: CDR1 MNHEY and CDR2 SVGAGI. Trimming pared 2 bases from V and 2 bases from J, leaving 9 bases between. The length of the CDR3 is 14 residues. CDR3 sequence reads: CASSYGTGNTEAFF. The CDR3 coding sequence is TGTGCCAGCAGTTACGGAACAGGAAACACTGAAGCTTTCTTT.

The rearrangement links TRBV12-2 to TRBJ1-2; TRBD1 is the table's D call, not checked against the DNA. TRBV12-2 is a pseudogene locus. The CDR3 contains 17 residues. CDR3 in amino acids: CASRLEGQDPFYYGYTF. CDR3 bases: TGTGCAAGTCGCTTAGAAGGACAGGATCCCTTCTACTATGGCTACACCTTC.

This chain joins TRBV19 and TRBJ1-2; no clear D. V was clipped by 3 bases and J by 2 bases, with 10 bases between them. The CDR3 runs to 14 residues. In germline, CDR1 is LNHDA, CDR2 SQIVND (reference sequence). In DNA form, the CDR3 reads TGTGCCAGTAGTATTAATTTCCAGAACTATGGCTACACCTTC. This gives the protein CASSINFQNYGYTF.

The V call is TRBV30, the J call TRBJ2-1; tentative D call: TRBD2 (5 bases). This CDR3 region has 14 residues. V lost 3 bases and J lost 0, with 9 bases in between. From germline, CDR1 is GTSNPN and CDR2 SVGIG (reference sequence). The CDR3 reads CAWSPGFSYNEQFF. DNA for the CDR3: TGTGCCTGGAGCCCGGGATTCTCCTACAATGAGCAGTTCTTC.

In nucleotides, the CDR3 is TGTGCCAGCAGTTTACGACAGGGGATGGGTCAGCCCCAGCATTTT. Translating gives CASSLRQGMGQPQHF. This chain links TRBV27 with TRBJ1-5, with 8 bases identical to TRBD1. Germline V lookup: CDR1 MNHEY, CDR2 SMNVEV (reference sequence). With 2 bases clipped from V and 6 bases from J, the junction kept 6 bases outside the gene matches. This CDR3 comprises 15 residues.

The genes are TRBV7-9 and TRBJ2-7; 11 bases are shared with TRBD2. The ends lost 5 bases at V and 2 bases at J; junction bases unmatched: 8. The V gene's germline CDR1 is SEHNR and CDR2 FQNEAQ (reference sequence). This CDR3 has 16 residues. This chain's CDR3 is CASSPTSGSLPYEQYF. CDR3 in DNA: TGTGCCAGCAGCCCAACTAGCGGGAGTCTTCCCTACGAGCAGTACTTC.

The rearrangement uses TRBV7-2 and TRBJ2-5; 10 bases are shared with TRBD2. The length of the CDR3 is 15 residues. Germline lookup yields CDR1 SGHTA and CDR2 FQGNSA. V was pared by 3 bases and J by 4 bases, with 5 bases of the junction left unmatched. CDR3 in amino acids: CASSLRTSGLETQYF. CDR3 bases: TGTGCCAGCAGCTTGCGGACTAGCGGCCTAGAGACCCAGTACTTC.

The rearrangement joins TRBV30 to TRBJ2-5; maybe TRBD1 (5 bases). Deletions cut 6 bases from V and 1 base from J, with 12 bases between. The CDR3 sequence is 13 residues long. Germline loops: CDR1 GTSNPN, CDR2 SVGIG (reference sequence). CDR3 bases: TGTGCCTGCCGTAGGGGTCTCCAAGAGACCCAGTACTTC. This sequence encodes CACRRGLQETQYF.

CDR3 bases: TGCGCCAGCGCTACTAGCGGGAGGGAGGGTGATACGCAGTATTTT. Translating gives CASATSGREGDTQYF. The V call is TRBV4-1, the J call TRBJ2-3; the match to TRBD2 covers 13 bases. V dropped 8 bases and J dropped 6; count of bases not matched to a gene: 8. CDR3 length: 15 residues. Germline V gene data show CDR1 as MGHRA and CDR2 as YSYEKL.

This rearrangement joins TRBV19 to TRBJ2-1, with 7 nucleotides matching TRBD1. In germline, CDR1 is LNHDA, CDR2 SQIVND (reference sequence). With 1 base clipped from V and 8 bases from J, the junction kept 8 bases outside the gene matches. This CDR3 has 15 residues. CDR3 protein: CASSIGQGIVYEQFF. In DNA, the CDR3 is TGTGCCAGTAGTATAGGACAGGGTATAGTCTATGAGCAGTTCTTC.

J is TRBJ2-3 and V is TRBV19, with no clear D. The CDR3 runs to 16 residues. Trimming left V 6 bases short and J 6 bases short, with 22 bases between. Germline lookup yields CDR1 LNHDA and CDR2 SQIVND (reference sequence). CDR3 in DNA: TGTGCCAGTAGCCTACTACCGGTTTCCCAATCGGATACGCAGTATTTT. Protein: CASSLLPVSQSDTQYF.

The V call is TRBV10-3, the J call TRBJ2-7; TRBD2 matches at 9 bases. Per the germline V gene, CDR1 is ENHRY and CDR2 is SYGVKD. V trimming: 8 bases; J trimming: 6 bases; junction bases outside the gene matches: 5. CDR3 length equals 12 residues. In DNA form, the CDR3 reads TGTGCCATCGGGTCTAGCGGGACCGAGCAGTACTTC. Protein: CAIGSSGTEQYF.

The chain is built from TRBV19 and TRBJ1-1; the D gene is possibly TRBD1 (5 bases). Germline CDR1 is LNHDA and CDR2 is SQIVND (reference sequence). The CDR3 length is 16 residues. V was trimmed by 7 bases and J by 2 bases, leaving 20 bases between them. CDR3 bases: TGTGCCAGTACTAGTGCTGGGGCGGGGGTAAACACTGAAGCTTTCTTT. It is translated as CASTSAGAGVNTEAFF.

This clone was counted between two and nine times. The CDR3 DNA reads TGTGCCAGCAGTGAATTTGGCCAGGAGAGGGACACCTTC. Its translation is CASSEFGQERDTF. J is TRBJ1-2 and V is TRBV2; no clear D. V lost 2 bases to trimming and J lost 12 bases, with 16 bases between them. The CDR3 has 13 amino acids. Germline V lookup: CDR1 SNHLY, CDR2 FYNNEI. The complete variable domain, with remaining parts taken from reference TRBV2 and TRBJ1-2, reads EPEVTQTPSHQVTQMGQEVILRCVPISNHLYFYWYRQILGQKVEFLVSFYNNEISEKSEIFDDQFSVERPDGSNFTLKIRSTKLEDSAMYFCASSEFGQERDTFGSGTRLTVV.

The gene calls are TRBV15 and TRBJ2-1; D not certain. V lost 0 bases, J lost 9 bases, and 9 bases lay in between. The germline CDR1 and CDR2 sequences are LNHNV and YYDKDF (reference sequence). This CDR3 spans 13 amino acids. The DNA of the CDR3 is TGTGCCACCAGCAGAGATCTGAGAGGTGAGCAGTTCTTC. This encodes CATSRDLRGEQFF. Full variable domain (missing parts from reference TRBV15 and TRBJ2-1): DAMVIQNPRYQVTQFGKPVTLSCSQTLNHNVMYWYQQKSSQAPKLLFHYYDKDFNNEADTPDNFQSRRPNTSFCFLDIRSPGLGDTAMYLCATSRDLRGEQFFGPGTRLTVL.

This clone was observed once. The chain combines TRBV6-5 with TRBJ2-7; 14 positions agree with TRBD2. The CDR3 totals 15 residues. Germline-derived CDR1 and CDR2 are MNHEY and SVGAGI. V dropped 6 bases and J dropped 3; count of bases not matched to a gene: 4. In DNA, the CDR3 is TGTGCCAGCAGCCAGGGACTAGCGGGAGTCTACGAGCAGTACTTC. Translating it yields CASSQGLAGVYEQYF.

The chain recombines TRBV6-1 with TRBJ2-1; TRBD1 might be the D (5 bases). The CDR3 loop spans 16 amino acids. Germline V gene data show CDR1 as MNHNS and CDR2 as SASEGT. Between the trimmed V and J ends, which lost 2 bases and 4 bases, there was a span of 15 bases. In DNA form, the CDR3 reads TGTGCCAGCAGTGAAAGACCCCTCCCAGGGTACAATGAGCAGTTCTTC. It encodes CASSERPLPGYNEQFF.

This clone turned up a few times. V is TRBV29-1 and J is TRBJ2-2; unclear D gene. This CDR3 contains 13 residues. Germline V gives CDR1 SQVTM, CDR2 ANQGSEA. V was trimmed by 6 bases and J by 0 bases, leaving 8 bases between them. CDR3 coding DNA: TGCAGCGTGGGCACGGCGAACACCGGGGAGCTGTTTTTT. Protein: CSVGTANTGELFF.

The chain's CDR3 is CASRRDRAVNEQFF. CDR3 DNA sequence: TGTGCCAGCAGGCGAGACAGGGCGGTCAATGAGCAGTTCTTC. The J gene is TRBJ2-1, the V gene TRBV27; 7 bases match TRBD1. CDR3 length equals 14 residues. The J segment lost 6 bases and the V segment lost 6 bases, leaving 8 bases of the junction unmatched. Germline CDR1 reads MNHEY; CDR2 reads SMNVEV (reference sequence).

V usage is TRBV4-2 and J usage is TRBJ2-2, with 9 bases lining up with TRBD1. Looked up from germline, CDR1 is LGHNA and CDR2 is YNFKEQ. The V and J ends lost 1 base and 5 bases, in that order; junction bases with no gene match: 5. The CDR3 extends over 16 amino acids. The CDR3, as DNA: TGTGCCAGCAGCCAAGCGGACAGGGGTATAACCGGGGAGCTGTTTTTT. Its protein is CASSQADRGITGELFF.

The chain combines TRBV5-8 with TRBJ1-4; D gene uncertain. Germline CDR1 and CDR2: SGHTS and YDEGEE. CDR3 length: 13 residues. Trimming removed 4 bases from V and 6 bases from J, with 10 bases in between. CDR3 nucleotide sequence: TGTGCCAGCAGCCCTACGAGGGATGAAAAACTGTTTTTT. It yields the protein CASSPTRDEKLFF.

A single count supports this clone. The chain has TRBV27 and TRBJ2-7; 8 bases line up with TRBD1. CDR1 is MNHEY, CDR2 SMNVEV, per germline (reference sequence). The CDR3 loop spans 15 amino acids. V shed 1 base, J shed 3 bases, and the junction held 5 bases outside the gene matches. In DNA, the CDR3 is TGTGCCAGCAGTTTATTCTGGACAGGGCTCTACGAGCAGTACTTC. Amino acid sequence: CASSLFWTGLYEQYF.